The clone carrying this T cell receptor beta chain occurred a few times. The source of the sample is a study of cytomegalovirus exposure and HLA in healthy donors. 13 Jbeta primers and 60 Vbeta primers were used for the PCR. TCRdb's table, derived via immunoSEQ multiplex PCR, lists solely in-frame clones and lacks some. The sample yields about 72,000 clones, around 78% seen once. This sequence originates from a man aged 40-50 years in good health and CMV-seronegative. Sequencing was carried out using PBMCs.

The CDR3 protein is CASSSTGVGQPQHF. For the CDR3, the DNA is TGTGCCAGCAGTTCAACAGGGGTAGGTCAGCCCCAGCATTTT. The chain has TRBV6-5 and TRBJ1-5; 7 bases map to TRBD1. V trimming: 4 bases; J trimming: 6 bases; junction bases outside the gene matches: 6. CDR1 and CDR2 (germline): MNHEY, SVGAGI. The CDR3 runs to 14 residues.